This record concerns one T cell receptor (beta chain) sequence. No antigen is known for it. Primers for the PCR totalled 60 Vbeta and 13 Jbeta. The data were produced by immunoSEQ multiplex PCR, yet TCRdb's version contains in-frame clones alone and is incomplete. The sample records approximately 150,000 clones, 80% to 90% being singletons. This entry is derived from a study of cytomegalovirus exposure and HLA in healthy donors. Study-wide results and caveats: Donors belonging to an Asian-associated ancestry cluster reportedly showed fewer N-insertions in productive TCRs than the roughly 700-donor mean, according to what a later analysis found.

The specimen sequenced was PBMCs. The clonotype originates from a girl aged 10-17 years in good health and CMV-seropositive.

The CDR3 loop reads CASSYRTGEQFF. Here the CDR3 DNA reads TGTGCCAGCAGTTACAGGACCGGTGAGCAGTTCTTC. The J gene is TRBJ2-1, the V gene TRBV2, with a tentative D call TRBD1 (5 bases). Trimming removed 5 bases at V and 9 bases at J, with 11 bases between. CDR1 is SNHLY and CDR2 is FYNNEI in the germline V gene. The CDR3 runs to 12 residues.